The present T cell receptor beta chain was sequenced within a study of T cells in Graves' hyperthyroidism and ophthalmopathy (dated by TCRdb to about 2019). Regarding the complete study: Peripheral blood samples were taken at initial diagnosis, before any treatment was given. To identify distinguishing TCR V-J signatures, a discovery cohort of around 100 patients was used, comprising approximately 40 with Graves' ophthalmopathy and approximately 58 with stable Graves' hyperthyroidism. Prospective prediction of ophthalmopathy was tested in an independent validation cohort consisting of 18 to 20 hyperthyroidism patients and around 16 patients who later progressed to ophthalmopathy. The 100 or so discovery patients were divided at random into training and test sets in a 7:3 ratio. The study also compared thyroid tissue and blood T-cell repertoires from roughly six Graves' hyperthyroidism patients. After blood sampling, hyperthyroidism patients were treated with methimazole at a starting dose of 30 mg daily, and ophthalmopathy patients were treated with high-dose intravenous methylprednisolone. The paper describes TCR Vbeta CDR3 sequencing of 130 to 150 peripheral blood samples, made up of under 50 ophthalmopathy patients, 70 to 75 hyperthyroidism patients and 17 progressor patients.

Comments on this clonotype: The antigen it recognizes is unknown. The input lacks base qualities; no much larger clone sits a single base away.

What the authors observed across the whole study: In validation, the model predicted progression to ophthalmopathy with approximately 71% sensitivity and approximately 72% specificity, a median of about 6 months before onset. Most expanded thyroid clonotypes (frequency above 0.001) were also detected in blood, suggesting blood repertoires may reflect thyroid immune responses. Sample size was not statistically predetermined, and blinding of investigators to group allocation was not performed. Ophthalmopathy was separated from stable hyperthyroidism by a 13 V-J signature model, with approximately 90% sensitivity and about 81% specificity obtained in cross-validation and 80%/75% obtained in testing.

The TCR beta CDR3 regions were amplified from RNA transcripts. The TCR CDR3 was subjected to a first round of RT-PCR using the HTBI primer set and the Qiagen OneStep RT-PCR kit. The libraries were constructed in a second round of multiplex PCR and then size-selected and purified. Paired-end sequencing of the libraries was performed with 100 bp reads on an Illumina HiSeq2000. The study's own analysis went as follows. Raw data were processed with SOAPnuke, discarding reads with adapters, uncalled bases, mean Phred below 15, or no exact constant-primer or identifier match. COPE v1.2.5 was used to merge high-quality paired reads, and clonotypes were defined as unique nucleotide sequences. MiTCR v1.1 was used to align the clonotypes against IMGT TRBV, TRBD and TRBJ reference segments. The analysis included only V-J combinations with a frequency above 0.0001, which together covered 98% to 99.2% of the repertoires. The TCS score was defined as the ratio of F50 (clonal expansion) to E x V (chaos), calculated using BLOSUM62-based TCRdist between CDR3 peptides within each V-J. Welch's t-statistics and random forest reduced roughly 500 V-J features to roughly 13, which were used in a naive Bayes classifier (R e1071). TCRdb cleaned the public reads at Q25 with fastp, built clones with MiXCR and kept in-frame beta chains. Entries are consolidated by CDR3 protein sequence, retaining the most common genes and DNA. The V and J calls come from TCRdb's annotation, not from the publication. The sample contains 600,000 to 850,000 distinct CDR3 sequences, over 15% of them found a single time. The top ten constitute about a sixth of the sample.

The CDR3 has 15 amino acids, counting the end cysteine and phenylalanine. The read is trimmed to its CDR3 DNA, 45 bases read in frame from base 1. CDR1 and CDR2, per the germline V gene (reference sequence), are LGHDT and YNNKEL. Unmatched junction bases come to 5, with V trimmed by 0 bases and J by 4 bases. Hyperthyroidism patients were newly diagnosed, with disease duration under 2 months, and aged 18 to 65 years. The study excluded patients with uncontrolled infections, other autoimmune diseases, pregnancy or lactation. Clinical symptoms, serum thyroxine and TRAb, thyroid ultrasound, and orbital computed tomography formed the basis for the diagnoses. For progressor patients, blood was drawn at the first diagnosis of hyperthyroidism, before any ophthalmopathy symptoms had appeared. PBMCs were separated from roughly 9.6 ml of fresh peripheral blood using Ficoll-Paque density gradient centrifugation. Progressor patients were defined as those initially diagnosed with Graves' hyperthyroidism in whom ophthalmopathy developed during follow-up. Total RNA was extracted with Trizol reagent, and quality was checked on an Agilent 2100 Bioanalyzer.

The chain employs TRBV3-1 and TRBJ1-2; a stretch of 7 junction bases matches TRBD1. The source is a woman between 45 and 60 years old with Graves' hyperthyroidism that later progressed to Graves' ophthalmopathy. Sequencing was carried out using blood. The CDR3 amino acid sequence is: CASSQDEGTVYGYTF. DNA sequence: TGTGCCAGCAGCCAAGACGAGGGGACAGTCTATGGCTACACCTTC.